This T cell receptor beta chain was recovered during a study of early T cells in non-severe SARS-CoV-2 infection listed by TCRdb under 2021. About the study as a whole: Because TCR sequencing was done on bulk RNA from unsorted whole blood, the alpha and beta chains could not be paired. Broad study findings and their caveats: VDJdb matching was skewed toward anti-spike CD8 responses and likely underestimated virus-specific expansions, missing private and CD4 specificities.

Receptors were amplified or captured by 5' RACE. Sequenced on a NextSeq 500. To correct for sequencing error and PCR bias, the TCR library protocol tagged individual cDNA molecules with unique molecular identifiers. TCR alpha and beta chains were both sequenced, and the abundances of alpha and beta sequences in each sample were closely correlated with each other. The study's processing was this. Decombinator V4 was used to annotate the V gene, J gene and CDR3 of the TCR sequences. Expanded TCRs were defined as changing significantly between any two time points under a Poisson model with p below 0.0001. TCR abundances were normalised to the total number of TCRs sequenced per sample and expressed as counts per million. MAIT TCRs were defined by TRAV1-2 paired with TRAJ12, TRAJ20 or TRAJ33, and iNKT TCRs by TRAV10 paired with TRAJ18. VDJdb, accessed 1 November 2021, was searched for CMV, EBV and SARS-CoV-2 annotated TCRs, excluding TCRs annotated for multiple antigens. TCRdb trimmed public reads at Q25 via fastp, called clones via MiXCR and kept in-frame beta chains. Identical CDR3 protein sequences are pooled into one entry, listed with their most common genes and DNA. TCRdb, not the authors, supplied the V and J calls. This sample gives some 110,000 distinct CDR3 sequences in total; 14% to 15% of them show up just once. The ten biggest clones cover just over 20% of the sample.

A case-control design nested within a healthcare worker cohort in London, UK, was used, with weekly nasopharyngeal swab PCR tests and blood sampling performed. Between 23 and 31 March 2020, the week of the UK lockdown, healthcare workers were enrolled and then followed up weekly for as long as 16 weeks. About this clonotype itself: Its antigen has not been determined. No per-base quality is available; no much larger clone lies one base away.

Via the germline V gene (reference sequence), CDR1 is MNHNY and CDR2 SVGAGI. The V and J ends are trimmed by 2 bases and 5 bases, leaving 4 bases between them. Taken from cysteine to phenylalanine, the CDR3 has 13 residues. CDR3 DNA is the only sequence kept; it has 39 bases, read in frame from the first base. This clonotype originated in an adult who was a healthcare worker with PCR-confirmed SARS-CoV-2 infection or an uninfected control (not recorded which). The chain couples TRBV6-6 to TRBJ1-6; a confident D gene designation cannot be given. The material sequenced was whole blood. The CDR3 sequence is CASSYGNNSPLHF. The bases are TGTGCCAGCAGTTACGGGAATAATTCACCCCTCCACTTT.